These 17 T cell receptor beta chains originate from one sample sequenced in a study of OX40 agonist ivuxolimab in advanced cancers. The method behind the library was the immunoSEQ multiplex PCR assay. The table was pulled from immuneACCESS by TCRdb, which kept in-frame rearrangements only. Such tables lose some clones; where checked, under half of the loss comes from unresolved V genes, and the rest has no known cause. This sample holds about 75,000 clones; 70% to 90% were observed only once. Of the sample, about 8% falls within the top ten clones. This specimen consisted of CD4+ or CD8+ T cells sorted from blood, obtained in a trial of the OX40 agonist ivuxolimab. The receptors derive from an adult with an advanced solid tumor such as melanoma, head and neck, liver or kidney cancer.

The J gene is TRBJ1-1, the V gene TRBV6-5; 9 bases match TRBD1. Germline V gene sequence: CDR1 MNHEY, CDR2 SVGAGI. Trimming took 2 bases from V and 0 from J; bases not matched to a gene: 4. The CDR3 extends over 16 amino acids. The chain's CDR3 is CASSYRQGGVNTEAFF. CDR3 coding DNA: TGTGCCAGCAGTTACCGACAGGGGGGGGTGAACACTGAAGCTTTCTTT.

In DNA, the CDR3 is TGTGCCAGCTCCCCGGGAGAGAGGGCCAATGAGCAGTTCTTC. Its protein product is CASSPGERANEQFF. The V and J genes are TRBV6-1 and TRBJ2-1, with TRBD2 as a possible D gene (6 bases). Germline CDR1 is MNHNS and CDR2 is SASEGT. V shed 8 bases and J shed 6 bases, with 17 bases lying between them. The CDR3 extends over 14 amino acids.

This chain connects TRBV5-1 to TRBJ1-2; a possible D gene is TRBD1 (5 bases). Trimming took off 4 bases at V and 3 bases at J, with 19 bases between the two ends. The CDR3 contains 16 residues. Germline V lookup: CDR1 SGHRS, CDR2 YFSETQ. CDR3 nucleotides: TGCGCCAGCAGCCAATCAGAGGGGTCACTAGACTATGGCTACACCTTC. It encodes CASSQSEGSLDYGYTF.

CDR3 protein: CSAIAGASPTGELFF. The CDR3 bases are TGCAGCGCAATAGCGGGAGCCTCCCCGACCGGGGAGCTGTTTTTT. This chain joins TRBV29-1 and TRBJ2-2; 9 nucleotides match TRBD2. The CDR3 has 15 amino acids. V was clipped by 7 bases and J by 5 bases; unmatched bases: 11. Germline CDR1 is SQVTM and CDR2 is ANQGSEA.

This clone was detected only once. The V gene is TRBV27, the J gene TRBJ1-5, with 10 bases that match TRBD1. V shed 8 bases and J 0 bases; nucleotides not matched to a gene: 7. Germline CDR1 is MNHEY and CDR2 is SMNVEV (reference sequence). The length of the CDR3 is 16 residues. CDR3 in DNA: TGTGCCAGCCCCGGGACAGGGGTGATTAGCAATCAGCCCCAGCATTTT. Its protein is CASPGTGVISNQPQHF.

The chain is built from TRBV11-2 and TRBJ2-1; D is uncertain. V lost 7 bases to trimming and J lost 5 bases, with 24 bases between them. Germline V gene sequence: CDR1 SGHAT, CDR2 FQNNGV. The CDR3 is 17 residues long. This CDR3 reads CASTEVGSPMPNNEQFF. The CDR3 DNA is TGTGCCAGCACCGAAGTGGGTTCCCCAATGCCGAACAATGAGCAGTTCTTC. Full variable domain (missing parts from reference TRBV11-2 and TRBJ2-1): EAGVAQSPRYKIIEKRQSVAFWCNPISGHATLYWYQQILGQGPKLLIQFQNNGVVDDSQLPKDRFSAERLKGVDSTLKIQPAKLEDSAVYLCASTEVGSPMPNNEQFFGPGTRLTVL.

This rearrangement joins TRBV7-3 to TRBJ2-3; D remains unclear. V was shortened by 5 bases and J by 5 bases, with 5 bases between the two germline ends. Germline V gene lookup returns CDR1 SGHTA and CDR2 FQGTGA. This CDR3 has 11 amino acids. CDR3 region: CASSGKDTQYF. The DNA for the CDR3 is TGTGCCAGCAGCGGAAAAGATACGCAGTATTTT.

This clone appeared a single time. This chain uses TRBV7-8 with TRBJ1-5; 8 positions match TRBD1. CDR1 and CDR2 from the germline V gene are SGHVS and FQNEAQ. The CDR3 loop spans 15 amino acids. With 2 bases clipped from V and 3 bases from J, the junction kept 3 bases outside the gene matches. The CDR3 reads CASSLQGAYNQPQHF. The CDR3 DNA sequence: TGTGCCAGCAGCTTACAGGGGGCGTACAATCAGCCCCAGCATTTT.

This chain connects TRBV25-1 to TRBJ2-5; D gene ambiguous. This CDR3 has 13 amino acids. Between the trimmed V and J ends, which lost 2 bases and 4 bases, there was a span of 8 bases. CDR1 and CDR2 from the germline V gene are MGHDK and SYGVNS. CDR3 loop: CASSEGSIETQYF. The CDR3 DNA reads as TGTGCCAGCAGTGAAGGGTCCATAGAGACCCAGTACTTC.

This clone has just a few counts. The gene calls are TRBV2 and TRBJ1-5; no reliable D call. This CDR3 comprises 13 residues. The germline CDR1 and CDR2 sequences are SNHLY and FYNNEI. With 6 bases removed from V and 3 bases from J, the gap between germline ends came to 9 bases. CDR3 in amino acids: CASRLASNQPQHF. DNA for the CDR3: TGTGCCAGCAGGTTGGCCTCCAATCAGCCCCAGCATTTT.

This chain joins TRBV2 and TRBJ1-1; D unresolved. Trimming took off 0 bases at V and 2 bases at J, with 7 bases between the two ends. CDR1 is SNHLY and CDR2 is FYNNEI in the germline V gene. The length of the CDR3 is 14 residues. The chain's CDR3 is CASSEAGPNTEAFF. CDR3 coding DNA: TGTGCCAGCAGTGAAGCTGGGCCAAACACTGAAGCTTTCTTT. The entire variable domain, with the rest obtained from reference TRBV2 and TRBJ1-1, is as follows: EPEVTQTPSHQVTQMGQEVILRCVPISNHLYFYWYRQILGQKVEFLVSFYNNEISEKSEIFDDQFSVERPDGSNFTLKIRSTKLEDSAMYFCASSEAGPNTEAFFGQGTRLTVV.

The V and J genes are TRBV2 and TRBJ1-1; a weak D match, TRBD1 (6 bases). Trimming cost V 6 bases and J 6 bases, with 14 bases left between them. The germline V gene has CDR1 SNHLY and CDR2 FYNNEI. The CDR3 consists of 13 residues. This CDR3 is CASSLDRRAEAFF. DNA of the CDR3: TGTGCCAGCAGCCTAGACAGGAGGGCTGAAGCTTTCTTT.

The chain uses TRBV28 and TRBJ2-7; D not certain. V lost 7 bases and J 1 base, leaving 17 bases between the germline ends. CDR1 and CDR2 from the germline V gene are MDHEN and SYDVKM. This CDR3 region has 15 residues. For the CDR3, the DNA is TGTGCCAGCACTACTCGATGGACCGGTTCCTACGAGCAGTACTTC. This sequence encodes CASTTRWTGSYEQYF.

This clone is a singleton in its sample. The J gene is TRBJ2-7, the V gene TRBV18; D is possibly TRBD2 (5 bases). In germline, CDR1 is KGHSH, CDR2 LQKENI. The CDR3 is made up of 14 amino acids. V was pared by 0 bases and J by 1 base, with 7 bases between. CDR3 sequence reads: CASSPPTISYEQYF. CDR3 coding DNA: TGTGCCAGCTCACCACCGACTATTTCCTACGAGCAGTACTTC.

The rearrangement joins TRBV5-1 to TRBJ1-3; 12 nucleotides align to TRBD1. This CDR3 contains 16 residues. J gave up 3 bases and V 4 bases, and 5 bases lay outside the gene matches. In germline, CDR1 is SGHRS, CDR2 YFSETQ. The CDR3 DNA sequence: TGCGCCAGCAGCCCGAGGGACAGGGGGCTTGGAAACACCATATATTTT. Its translation is CASSPRDRGLGNTIYF.

This clone was observed once. CDR3 in DNA: TGTGCCAGCTCCGGACCTTATAGCAATCAGCCCCAGCATTTT. As protein: CASSGPYSNQPQHF. The chain links TRBV18 to TRBJ1-5, with D unresolved. V was cut by 6 bases and J by 0 bases, with 9 bases left in between. The CDR3 covers 14 residues. Looked up from germline, CDR1 is KGHSH and CDR2 is LQKENI.

As for this clone: The same CDR3 arises from other DNA sequences in this sample as well. This sequence joins TRBV29-1 and TRBJ2-3; 9 nucleotides line up with TRBD2. Germline values: CDR1 SQVTM, CDR2 ANQGSEA. V shed 4 bases and J 0 bases; nucleotides not matched to a gene: 17. The CDR3 is made up of 19 amino acids. CDR3 DNA: TGCAGCGTTGTAGGTCTAGCGGGGCGGGGGGGCTCTAGCACAGATACGCAGTATTTT. It yields the protein CSVVGLAGRGGSSTDTQYF.